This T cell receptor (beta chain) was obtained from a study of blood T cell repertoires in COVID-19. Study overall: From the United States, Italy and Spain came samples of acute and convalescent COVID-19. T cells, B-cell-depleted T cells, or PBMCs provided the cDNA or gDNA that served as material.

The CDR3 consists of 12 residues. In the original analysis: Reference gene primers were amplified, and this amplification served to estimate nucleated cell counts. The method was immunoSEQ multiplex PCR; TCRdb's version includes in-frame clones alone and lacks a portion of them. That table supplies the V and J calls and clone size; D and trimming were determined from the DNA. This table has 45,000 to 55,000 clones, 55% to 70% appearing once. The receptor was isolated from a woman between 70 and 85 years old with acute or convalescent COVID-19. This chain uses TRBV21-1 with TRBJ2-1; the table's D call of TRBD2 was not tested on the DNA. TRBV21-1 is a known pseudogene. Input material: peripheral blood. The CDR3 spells CASSKELAWQFF. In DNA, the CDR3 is TGTGCCAGCAGCAAGGAACTAGCGTGGCAGTTCTTC.